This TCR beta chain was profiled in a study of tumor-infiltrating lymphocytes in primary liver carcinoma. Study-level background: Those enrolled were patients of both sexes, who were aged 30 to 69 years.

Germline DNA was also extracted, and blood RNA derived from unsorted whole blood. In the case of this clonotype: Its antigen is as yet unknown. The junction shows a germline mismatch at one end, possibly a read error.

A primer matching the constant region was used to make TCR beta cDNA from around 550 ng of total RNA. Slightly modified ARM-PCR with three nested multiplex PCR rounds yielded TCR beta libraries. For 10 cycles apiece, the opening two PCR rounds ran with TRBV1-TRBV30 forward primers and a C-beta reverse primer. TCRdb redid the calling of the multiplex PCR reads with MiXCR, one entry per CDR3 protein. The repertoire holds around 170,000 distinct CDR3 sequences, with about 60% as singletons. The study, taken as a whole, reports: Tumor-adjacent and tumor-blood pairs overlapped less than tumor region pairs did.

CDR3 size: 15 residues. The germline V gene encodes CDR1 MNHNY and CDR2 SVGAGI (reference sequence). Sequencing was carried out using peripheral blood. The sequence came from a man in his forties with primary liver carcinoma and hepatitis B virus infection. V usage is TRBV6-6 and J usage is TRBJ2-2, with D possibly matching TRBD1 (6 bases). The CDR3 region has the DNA TGTGCCAGCAAAGACAGGTCGACGAACACCTGGGAGCTGTTTTTT. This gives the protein CASKDRSTNTWELFF.